Listed below are T cell receptor beta chains from one sample, sequenced in a study of technical replicates of blood from a handful of donors. The repertoire was sequenced with immunoSEQ multiplex PCR; TCRdb's copy has only in-frame clones and lacks some. This sample has 65,000 to 80,000 clones, with roughly 98% found just once. Sequencing input: T cells isolated from PBMCs. These receptors all come from a human donor in good health. Both conserved end residues are part of each CDR3. A D gene is named only where the DNA matches it firmly. Only some rows state a clone size, as once, few, many or a class for expanded clones.

cdr3_length	clone_size	j_call	v_call	d_call	cdr3_aa	cdr3_nt
13	.	TRBJ1-5	TRBV7-2	.	CASSPTGNQPQHF	TGTGCCAGCAGCCCAACCGGGAATCAGCCCCAGCATTTT
15	.	TRBJ2-7	TRBV27	.	CASSLRIAGSYEQYF	TGTGCCAGCAGTTTACGAATAGCTGGCTCCTACGAGCAGTACTTC
17	.	TRBJ1-5	TRBV27	TRBD1	CASSSPGTGKLQQPQHF	TGTGCCAGCAGTAGTCCCGGGACAGGAAAACTTCAGCAGCCCCAGCATTTT
17	.	TRBJ2-5	TRBV7-3	TRBD2	CASSVGLAGVKGETQYF	TGTGCCAGCAGCGTGGGACTAGCGGGAGTGAAGGGAGAGACCCAGTACTTC
13	.	TRBJ1-2	TRBV7-8	.	CASSSQGFYGYTF	TGTGCCAGCAGCTCGCAGGGCTTCTATGGCTACACCTTC
13	.	TRBJ1-2	TRBV30	.	CAWSPTETYGYTF	TGTGCCTGGAGCCCGACAGAGACCTATGGCTACACCTTC
15	.	TRBJ2-7	TRBV10-1	.	CASSQTGKSSYEQYF	TGCGCCAGCAGTCAAACCGGGAAAAGCTCCTACGAGCAGTACTTC
15	.	TRBJ2-7	TRBV27	.	CASSLAGPSSYEQYF	TGTGCCAGCAGTTTAGCGGGCCCCAGCTCCTACGAGCAGTACTTC
13	.	TRBJ1-2	TRBV2	.	CANRGGGVYGYTF	TGTGCCAACCGGGGCGGGGGCGTCTATGGCTACACCTTC
13	.	TRBJ1-1	TRBV5-1	.	CANEDSPNTEAFF	TGCGCCAATGAGGACAGTCCGAACACTGAAGCTTTCTTT
14	once	TRBJ2-7	TRBV2	TRBD1	CASSEWGQGYEQYF	TGTGCCAGCAGTGAATGGGGACAGGGTTACGAGCAGTACTTC
14	.	TRBJ1-1	TRBV19	.	CASSMTGGGTEAFF	TGTGCCAGTAGTATGACAGGAGGAGGAACTGAAGCTTTCTTT
15	.	TRBJ1-4	TRBV28	TRBD1	CASSGTVATNEKLFF	TGTGCCAGCAGTGGGACAGTTGCAACTAATGAAAAACTGTTTTTT
15	.	TRBJ2-2	TRBV5-1	.	CASSPEAGNTGELFF	TGCGCCAGCAGCCCGGAGGCGGGAAACACCGGGGAGCTGTTTTTT
10	.	TRBJ1-1	TRBV30	.	CAWSVGEAFF	TGTGCCTGGAGTGTCGGGGAGGCTTTCTTT
16	.	TRBJ2-7	TRBV5-6	TRBD2	CASSLGRERDRYEQYF	TGTGCCAGCAGCTTGGGTCGAGAGCGGGATAGGTACGAGCAGTACTTC
15	.	TRBJ1-2	TRBV19	.	CASSIRQGGGLGYTF	TGTGCCAGTAGTATTCGGCAGGGAGGGGGTCTTGGCTACACCTTC
13	.	TRBJ2-1	TRBV30	.	CALAELVNDEQFF	TGTGCCTTGGCCGAGCTAGTTAACGATGAGCAGTTCTTC
14	.	TRBJ2-3	TRBV9	TRBD2	CASSVGIAGDTQYF	TGTGCCAGCAGCGTAGGAATAGCGGGAGATACGCAGTATTTT
16	.	TRBJ2-7	TRBV4-1	.	CASSQPPRETSYEQYF	TGCGCCAGCAGCCAACCCCCACGGGAGACCTCCTACGAGCAGTACTTC
14	once	TRBJ1-1	TRBV27	.	CASSFVGTGTEAFF	TGTGCCAGCAGTTTTGTAGGGACTGGGACTGAAGCTTTCTTT